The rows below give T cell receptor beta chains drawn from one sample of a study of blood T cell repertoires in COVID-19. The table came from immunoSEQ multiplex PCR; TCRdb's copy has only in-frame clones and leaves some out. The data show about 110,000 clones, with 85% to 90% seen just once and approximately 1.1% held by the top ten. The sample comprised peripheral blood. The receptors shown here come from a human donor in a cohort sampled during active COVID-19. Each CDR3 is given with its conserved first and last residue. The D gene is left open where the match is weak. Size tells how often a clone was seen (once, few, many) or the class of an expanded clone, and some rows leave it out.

CDR3 DNA: TGTGCCACCAGCAGGGGGACAGGGCAACGGAGTGAAAAACTGTTTTTT
CDR3 protein: CATSRGTGQRSEKLFF
J gene: TRBJ1-4
D gene: TRBD1
V gene: TRBV15
clone size: -

CDR3 DNA: TGTGCCAGCAGCGATAGCTCGAGCTCCTACGAGCAGTACTTC
CDR3 protein: CASSDSSSSYEQYF
J gene: TRBJ2-7
D gene: -
V gene: TRBV7-8
clone size: -

CDR3 DNA: TGTGCCAGTAGTATAGGTCCAGGGGTGGACTACGAGCAGTACTTC
CDR3 protein: CASSIGPGVDYEQYF
J gene: TRBJ2-7
D gene: -
V gene: TRBV19
clone size: -

CDR3 DNA: TGTGCCAGCAGTCCGGGACATAGCAATCAGCCCCAGCATTTT
CDR3 protein: CASSPGHSNQPQHF
J gene: TRBJ1-5
D gene: -
V gene: TRBV4-2
clone size: -

CDR3 DNA: TGTGCCAGCAGTTCGCCGGGACAGGGCGGCAATGAGCAGTTCTTC
CDR3 protein: CASSSPGQGGNEQFF
J gene: TRBJ2-1
D gene: TRBD1
V gene: TRBV6-5
clone size: -

CDR3 DNA: TGCAGCGTCCGGGGAATGTCTCCCACCGGGGAGCTGTTTTTT
CDR3 protein: CSVRGMSPTGELFF
J gene: TRBJ2-2
D gene: -
V gene: TRBV29-1
clone size: -

CDR3 DNA: TGTGCCAGCAGAGGGGTGAACTATGGCTACACCTTC
CDR3 protein: CASRGVNYGYTF
J gene: TRBJ1-2
D gene: -
V gene: TRBV6-5
clone size: once

CDR3 DNA: TGTGCCAGCAGCCCCGTTGAGGGGGCCTATTACCCAGATACGCAGTATTTT
CDR3 protein: CASSPVEGAYYPDTQYF
J gene: TRBJ2-3
D gene: TRBD1
V gene: TRBV7-6
clone size: -

CDR3 DNA: TGTGCCAGCAGGGGGACAGGGGGCATCTACGAGCAGTACTTC
CDR3 protein: CASRGTGGIYEQYF
J gene: TRBJ2-7
D gene: TRBD1
V gene: TRBV2
clone size: -

CDR3 DNA: TGTGCCAGCAGCCCAGGGGACGGTCAGCCCCAGCATTTT
CDR3 protein: CASSPGDGQPQHF
J gene: TRBJ1-5
D gene: -
V gene: TRBV4-2
clone size: -

CDR3 DNA: TGTGCCAGCAGCCCCTGGCCCAGCGGGGGAATCACAGATACGCAGTATTTT
CDR3 protein: CASSPWPSGGITDTQYF
J gene: TRBJ2-3
D gene: TRBD2
V gene: TRBV7-2
clone size: -

CDR3 DNA: TGTGCCAGCGGGGGGGGGCATCGGGACAATCAGCCCCAGCATTTT
CDR3 protein: CASGGGHRDNQPQHF
J gene: TRBJ1-5
D gene: -
V gene: TRBV27
clone size: once

CDR3 DNA: TGTGCCAGCAGCCAACAAGGTGGACAGTGGAACACTGAAGCTTTCTTT
CDR3 protein: CASSQQGGQWNTEAFF
J gene: TRBJ1-1
D gene: -
V gene: TRBV14
clone size: -

CDR3 DNA: TGCGCCAGCAGCTTCGGACAGGGACAAGAGACCCAGTACTTC
CDR3 protein: CASSFGQGQETQYF
J gene: TRBJ2-5
D gene: TRBD1
V gene: TRBV5-1
clone size: -

CDR3 DNA: TGTGCCAGCGGTACACCGGATCCGGGTTCCAACTATGGCTACACCTTC
CDR3 protein: CASGTPDPGSNYGYTF
J gene: TRBJ1-2
D gene: -
V gene: TRBV28
clone size: -

CDR3 DNA: TGTGCCAGCAGGGCGGGGCAACCCTACAATGAGCAGTTCTTC
CDR3 protein: CASRAGQPYNEQFF
J gene: TRBJ2-1
D gene: -
V gene: TRBV11-3
clone size: -

CDR3 DNA: TGTGCCAGCAGTGATCAAGGCGGATATGGCTACACCTTC
CDR3 protein: CASSDQGGYGYTF
J gene: TRBJ1-2
D gene: -
V gene: TRBV2
clone size: -

CDR3 DNA: TGTGCCAGCAGCGTTGACCTACTAGCGGGGGTCAGAAATGAGCAGTTCTTC
CDR3 protein: CASSVDLLAGVRNEQFF
J gene: TRBJ2-1
D gene: TRBD2
V gene: TRBV9
clone size: -

CDR3 DNA: TGTGCCAGCATGTTCTATAGCAATCAGCCCCAGCATTTT
CDR3 protein: CASMFYSNQPQHF
J gene: TRBJ1-5
D gene: -
V gene: TRBV6-6
clone size: -

CDR3 DNA: TGTGCCAGCAGTGAAGCTCCGGGACAGATGGTCGAGCAGTACTTC
CDR3 protein: CASSEAPGQMVEQYF
J gene: TRBJ2-7
D gene: TRBD1
V gene: TRBV2
clone size: -

CDR3 DNA: TGTGCCAGCAGTTATCCGGGACAGCCTTTCTATGGCTACACCTTC
CDR3 protein: CASSYPGQPFYGYTF
J gene: TRBJ1-2
D gene: TRBD1
V gene: TRBV6-2/TRBV6-3
clone size: -

CDR3 DNA: TGTGCTGTACAGGGGGCCCCCCCCCTAAATGATACAGATACGCAGTATTTT
CDR3 protein: CAVQGAPPLNDTDTQYF
J gene: TRBJ2-3
D gene: TRBD1
V gene: TRBV24-1
clone size: -

CDR3 DNA: TGTGCCAGCAGCTTAGACAGGGTGGGCTACACCTTC
CDR3 protein: CASSLDRVGYTF
J gene: TRBJ1-2
D gene: -
V gene: TRBV13
clone size: -

CDR3 DNA: TGTGCCAGCAGTTCCGCGGGGGGCAGGGACGAGCAGTACTTC
CDR3 protein: CASSSAGGRDEQYF
J gene: TRBJ2-7
D gene: TRBD2
V gene: TRBV28
clone size: -

CDR3 DNA: TGCAGTGCTAGAGTCGGCTATGGCTACACCTTC
CDR3 protein: CSARVGYGYTF
J gene: TRBJ1-2
D gene: -
V gene: TRBV20-1
clone size: once

CDR3 DNA: TGTGCCAGCGCTCGGACAGGGAACTATGGCTACACCTTC
CDR3 protein: CASARTGNYGYTF
J gene: TRBJ1-2
D gene: TRBD1
V gene: TRBV19
clone size: -